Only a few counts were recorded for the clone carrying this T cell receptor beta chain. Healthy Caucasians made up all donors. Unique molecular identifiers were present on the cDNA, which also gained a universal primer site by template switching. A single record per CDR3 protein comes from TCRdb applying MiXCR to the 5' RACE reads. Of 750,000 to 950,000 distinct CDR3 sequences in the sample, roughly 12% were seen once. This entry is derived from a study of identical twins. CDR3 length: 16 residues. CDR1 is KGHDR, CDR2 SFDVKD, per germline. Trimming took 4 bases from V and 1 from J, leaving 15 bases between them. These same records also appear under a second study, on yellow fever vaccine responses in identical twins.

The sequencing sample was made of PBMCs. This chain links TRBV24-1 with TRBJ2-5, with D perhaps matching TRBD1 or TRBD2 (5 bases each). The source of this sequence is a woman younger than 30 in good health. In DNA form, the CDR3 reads TGTGCCACCAGTGACTTCTCGACTGGGGGCCAAGAGACCCAGTACTTC. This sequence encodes CATSDFSTGGQETQYF.